The source of this T cell receptor (beta chain) is a study of blood T cell repertoires in COVID-19. Trimming shortened V by 3 bases and J by 4 bases, and 16 bases separated the two germline ends. CDR1 and CDR2 (germline): SGHKS, YYEKEE (reference sequence). This CDR3 spans 16 amino acids. Participants came from roughly 24 US areas, aged roughly 18 to 89 years. Grouping used clinical history reported by participants in a survey and questionnaire. Sequenced by immunoSEQ multiplex PCR; TCRdb stores in-frame clones only, minus some. The sample gives about 270,000 clones, about 87% of which show up once; about 3% is in the top ten.

The sequence was collected from a woman in her forties or fifties who had recovered from COVID-19. This chain connects TRBV5-5 to TRBJ2-2, with D tentatively TRBD1 (6 bases). The sequencing sample was made of PBMCs or T cells enriched from blood (not recorded which). The CDR3 bases are TGTGCCAGCAGCTCTCAACTGACAGGAATCACCGGGGAGCTGTTTTTT. This codes for CASSSQLTGITGELFF.